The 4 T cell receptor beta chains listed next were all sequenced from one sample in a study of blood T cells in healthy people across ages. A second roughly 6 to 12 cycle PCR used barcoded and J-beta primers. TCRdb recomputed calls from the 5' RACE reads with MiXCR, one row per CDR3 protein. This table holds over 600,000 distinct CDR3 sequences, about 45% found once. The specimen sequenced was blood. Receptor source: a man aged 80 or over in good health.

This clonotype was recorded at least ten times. The CDR3 bases are TGCAGTGCCCCGGACTTCTACGAGCAGTACTTC. Translating it yields CSAPDFYEQYF. The rearrangement joins TRBV20-1 to TRBJ2-7; weak D call: TRBD2 (5 bases). Germline lookup yields CDR1 DFQATT and CDR2 SNEGSKA (reference sequence). The CDR3 consists of 11 residues. Trimming cost V 6 bases and J 3 bases, with 9 bases left between them.

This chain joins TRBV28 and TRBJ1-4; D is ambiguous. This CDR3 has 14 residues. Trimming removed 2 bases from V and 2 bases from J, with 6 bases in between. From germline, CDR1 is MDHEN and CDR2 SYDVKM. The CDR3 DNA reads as TGTGCCAGCAGTTTAGTTAGCACTAATGAAAAACTGTTTTTT. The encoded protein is CASSLVSTNEKLFF.

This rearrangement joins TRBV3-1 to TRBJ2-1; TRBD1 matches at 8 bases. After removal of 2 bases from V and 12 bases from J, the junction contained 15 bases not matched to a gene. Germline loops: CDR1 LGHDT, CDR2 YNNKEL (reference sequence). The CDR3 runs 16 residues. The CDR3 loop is CASSQWDPGTGDLQFF. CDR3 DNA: TGTGCCAGCAGCCAATGGGACCCCGGGACAGGCGACTTGCAGTTCTTC.

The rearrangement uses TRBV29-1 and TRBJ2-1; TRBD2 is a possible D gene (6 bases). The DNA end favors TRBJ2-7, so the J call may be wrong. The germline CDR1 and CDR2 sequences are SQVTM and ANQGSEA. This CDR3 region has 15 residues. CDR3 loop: CSVEGSGANYNEQYF. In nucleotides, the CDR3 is TGCAGCGTTGAGGGTTCGGGAGCAAACTACAATGAGCAGTACTTC.